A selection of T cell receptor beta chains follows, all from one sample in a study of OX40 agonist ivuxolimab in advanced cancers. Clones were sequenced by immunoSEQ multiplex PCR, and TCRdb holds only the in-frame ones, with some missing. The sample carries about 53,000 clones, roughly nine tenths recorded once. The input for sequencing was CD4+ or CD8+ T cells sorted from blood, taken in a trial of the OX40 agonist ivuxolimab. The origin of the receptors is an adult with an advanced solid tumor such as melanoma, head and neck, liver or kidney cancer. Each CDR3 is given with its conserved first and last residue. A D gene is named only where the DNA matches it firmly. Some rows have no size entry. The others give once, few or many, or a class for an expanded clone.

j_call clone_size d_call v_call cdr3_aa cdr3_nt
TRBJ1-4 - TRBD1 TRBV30 CAWAPQVRGRYNEKLFF TGTGCCTGGGCCCCACAGGTCAGGGGGAGATATAATGAAAAACTGTTTTTT
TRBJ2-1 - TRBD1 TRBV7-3 CASSPRQGGKNEQFF TGTGCCAGCAGTCCTCGACAGGGGGGCAAGAATGAGCAGTTCTTC
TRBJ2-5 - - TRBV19 CASSFSEQETQYF TGTGCCAGTAGTTTCTCGGAACAAGAGACCCAGTACTTC
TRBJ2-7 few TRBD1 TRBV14 CASSRTQGAWNEQYF TGTGCCAGCAGTCGTACTCAGGGGGCTTGGAACGAGCAGTACTTC
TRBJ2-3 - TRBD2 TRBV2 CASDKRGGSSTDTQYF TGTGCCAGCGACAAGCGGGGGGGATCTAGCACAGATACGCAGTATTTT
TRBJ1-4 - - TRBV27 CASSFLGPNEKLFF TGTGCCAGCAGTTTTTTGGGACCTAATGAAAAACTGTTTTTT
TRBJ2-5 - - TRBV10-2 CASSEDRLEGETQYF TGCGCCAGCAGTGAGGACAGGTTGGAAGGAGAGACCCAGTACTTC
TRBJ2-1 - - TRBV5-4 CASSYGGGSSYNEQFF TGTGCCAGCAGCTACGGCGGAGGGAGCTCCTACAATGAGCAGTTCTTC
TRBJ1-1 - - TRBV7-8 CASSFGPNTEAFF TGTGCCAGCAGCTTTGGACCGAACACTGAAGCTTTCTTT
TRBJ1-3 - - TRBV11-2 CASSLSSGRVSGNTIYF TGTGCCAGCAGCTTATCGTCCGGCAGGGTCTCTGGAAACACCATATATTTT
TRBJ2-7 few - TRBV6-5 CASSYDGARDEQYF TGTGCCAGCAGTTACGATGGGGCGCGGGACGAGCAGTACTTC
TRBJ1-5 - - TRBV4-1 CASSQDFGAEPNQPQHF TGCGCCAGCAGCCAAGATTTCGGGGCAGAACCCAATCAGCCCCAGCATTTT
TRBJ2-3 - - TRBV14 CASRGLLGVRGYF TGTGCCAGCAGGGGACTGCTAGGGGTCCGGGGGTATTTT
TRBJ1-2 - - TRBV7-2 CASSLVQGSSYGYTF TGTGCCAGCAGCTTAGTTCAGGGGTCTTCCTATGGCTACACCTTC
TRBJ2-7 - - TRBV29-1 CSVDVAGSYEQYF TGCAGCGTTGACGTGGCAGGGTCCTACGAGCAGTACTTC
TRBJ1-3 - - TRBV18 CASSPPAAAGNTIYF TGTGCCAGCTCACCACCGGCCGCCGCTGGAAACACCATATATTTT
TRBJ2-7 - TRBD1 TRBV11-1 CASSAKTGQGNREQYF TGTGCCAGCAGCGCAAAGACGGGACAGGGAAACCGCGAGCAGTACTTC
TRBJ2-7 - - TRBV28 CASSSGGPSYEQYF TGTGCCAGCAGTTCCGGAGGGCCCTCCTACGAGCAGTACTTC
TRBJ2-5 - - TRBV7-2 CASSSPGVLETQYF TGTGCCAGCAGCTCCCCAGGGGTTTTGGAGACCCAGTACTTC
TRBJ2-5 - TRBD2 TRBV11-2 CASSLRTSVGQETQYF TGTGCCAGCAGCTTAAGGACTAGTGTGGGGCAAGAGACCCAGTACTTC
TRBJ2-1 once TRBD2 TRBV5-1 CASSLVSGRTYNEQFF TGCGCCAGCAGCTTGGTTAGCGGGAGGACCTACAATGAGCAGTTCTTC
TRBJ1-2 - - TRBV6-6 CASRGTSILSYGYTF TGTGCCTCACGGGGGACTTCCATTCTGAGCTATGGCTACACCTTC
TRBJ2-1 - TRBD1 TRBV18 CASSPPGTGGAGQFF TGTGCCAGCTCACCACCCGGGACAGGGGGCGCGGGGCAGTTCTTC
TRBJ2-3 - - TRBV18 CASSPGGFTDTQYF TGTGCCAGCTCACCAGGAGGGTTCACAGATACGCAGTATTTT
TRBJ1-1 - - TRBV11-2 CASSFGHNTEAFF TGTGCCAGCAGCTTCGGACACAACACTGAAGCTTTCTTT
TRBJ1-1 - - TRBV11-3 CASSLAARWYTEAFF TGTGCCAGCAGCTTAGCCGCCAGGTGGTACACTGAAGCTTTCTTT
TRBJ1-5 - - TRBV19 CASSRMGGLSNQPQHF TGTGCCAGTAGTCGCATGGGAGGTCTCAGCAATCAGCCCCAGCATTTT
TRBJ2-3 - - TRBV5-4 CASSSTDTQYF TGTGCCAGCAGCTCCACAGATACGCAGTATTTT
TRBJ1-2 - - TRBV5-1 CASSLAGDGYTF TGCGCCAGCAGCTTGGCAGGAGATGGCTACACCTTC
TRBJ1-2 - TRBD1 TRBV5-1 CASSLTGGTNYGYTF TGCGCCAGCAGCTTGACAGGGGGCACTAACTATGGCTACACCTTC
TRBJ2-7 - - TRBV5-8 CASSLFLTADFGLYEQYF TGTGCCAGCAGCTTGTTTTTGACAGCTGACTTTGGTCTCTACGAGCAGTACTTC
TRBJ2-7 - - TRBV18 CASSPGLRLEQYF TGTGCCAGCTCACCGGGCCTCCGTTTAGAGCAGTACTTC
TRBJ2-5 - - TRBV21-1 CASSIPWTEQETQYF TGTGCCAGCAGCATCCCTTGGACAGAGCAAGAGACCCAGTACTTC
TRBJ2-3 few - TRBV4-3 CASSPRGWGTDTQYF TGCGCCAGCAGCCCAAGGGGGTGGGGCACAGATACGCAGTATTTT
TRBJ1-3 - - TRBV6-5 CASSSGASGNTIYF TGTGCCAGCAGTTCAGGAGCGTCTGGAAACACCATATATTTT
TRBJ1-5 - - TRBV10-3 CAIGREGLGPNQPQHF TGTGCCATAGGTAGGGAGGGGTTAGGCCCCAATCAGCCCCAGCATTTT
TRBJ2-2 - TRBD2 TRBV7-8 CASSLVAGGTNTGELFF TGTGCCAGCAGCTTAGTAGCGGGAGGCACGAACACCGGGGAGCTGTTTTTT
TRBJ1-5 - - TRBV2 CASSEVALDQPQHF TGTGCCAGCAGTGAAGTGGCTCTAGATCAGCCCCAGCATTTT
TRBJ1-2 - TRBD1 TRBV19 CASTTTGANYGYTF TGTGCCAGTACCACGACAGGGGCTAACTATGGCTACACCTTC
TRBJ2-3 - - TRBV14 CASSDLTGQSTDTQYF TGTGCCAGCAGCGACCTGACCGGGCAAAGCACAGATACGCAGTATTTT
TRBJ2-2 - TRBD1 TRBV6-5 CASEPGQGISGELFF TGTGCCAGCGAACCGGGACAGGGGATTTCCGGGGAGCTGTTTTTT
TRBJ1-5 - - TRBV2 CASSEVINQPQHF TGTGCCAGCAGTGAGGTCATCAATCAGCCCCAGCATTTT
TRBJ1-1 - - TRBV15 CATSRDQENTEAFF TGTGCCACCAGCAGAGATCAGGAAAACACTGAAGCTTTCTTT
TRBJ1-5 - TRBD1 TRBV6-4 CASSVPGQGRNQPQHF TGTGCCAGCAGTGTCCCGGGACAGGGACGGAATCAGCCCCAGCATTTT
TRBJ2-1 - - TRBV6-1 CASSEEGYRDSPYNEQFF TGTGCCAGCAGTGAAGAGGGATATAGGGACTCCCCCTACAATGAGCAGTTCTTC
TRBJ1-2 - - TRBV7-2 CASTLGVYEEGYTF TGTGCCAGCACCCTGGGCGTATATGAGGAGGGCTACACCTTC
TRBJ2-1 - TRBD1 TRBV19 CASSIEGQGGYNEQFF TGTGCCAGTAGTATAGAAGGACAGGGAGGATACAATGAGCAGTTCTTC